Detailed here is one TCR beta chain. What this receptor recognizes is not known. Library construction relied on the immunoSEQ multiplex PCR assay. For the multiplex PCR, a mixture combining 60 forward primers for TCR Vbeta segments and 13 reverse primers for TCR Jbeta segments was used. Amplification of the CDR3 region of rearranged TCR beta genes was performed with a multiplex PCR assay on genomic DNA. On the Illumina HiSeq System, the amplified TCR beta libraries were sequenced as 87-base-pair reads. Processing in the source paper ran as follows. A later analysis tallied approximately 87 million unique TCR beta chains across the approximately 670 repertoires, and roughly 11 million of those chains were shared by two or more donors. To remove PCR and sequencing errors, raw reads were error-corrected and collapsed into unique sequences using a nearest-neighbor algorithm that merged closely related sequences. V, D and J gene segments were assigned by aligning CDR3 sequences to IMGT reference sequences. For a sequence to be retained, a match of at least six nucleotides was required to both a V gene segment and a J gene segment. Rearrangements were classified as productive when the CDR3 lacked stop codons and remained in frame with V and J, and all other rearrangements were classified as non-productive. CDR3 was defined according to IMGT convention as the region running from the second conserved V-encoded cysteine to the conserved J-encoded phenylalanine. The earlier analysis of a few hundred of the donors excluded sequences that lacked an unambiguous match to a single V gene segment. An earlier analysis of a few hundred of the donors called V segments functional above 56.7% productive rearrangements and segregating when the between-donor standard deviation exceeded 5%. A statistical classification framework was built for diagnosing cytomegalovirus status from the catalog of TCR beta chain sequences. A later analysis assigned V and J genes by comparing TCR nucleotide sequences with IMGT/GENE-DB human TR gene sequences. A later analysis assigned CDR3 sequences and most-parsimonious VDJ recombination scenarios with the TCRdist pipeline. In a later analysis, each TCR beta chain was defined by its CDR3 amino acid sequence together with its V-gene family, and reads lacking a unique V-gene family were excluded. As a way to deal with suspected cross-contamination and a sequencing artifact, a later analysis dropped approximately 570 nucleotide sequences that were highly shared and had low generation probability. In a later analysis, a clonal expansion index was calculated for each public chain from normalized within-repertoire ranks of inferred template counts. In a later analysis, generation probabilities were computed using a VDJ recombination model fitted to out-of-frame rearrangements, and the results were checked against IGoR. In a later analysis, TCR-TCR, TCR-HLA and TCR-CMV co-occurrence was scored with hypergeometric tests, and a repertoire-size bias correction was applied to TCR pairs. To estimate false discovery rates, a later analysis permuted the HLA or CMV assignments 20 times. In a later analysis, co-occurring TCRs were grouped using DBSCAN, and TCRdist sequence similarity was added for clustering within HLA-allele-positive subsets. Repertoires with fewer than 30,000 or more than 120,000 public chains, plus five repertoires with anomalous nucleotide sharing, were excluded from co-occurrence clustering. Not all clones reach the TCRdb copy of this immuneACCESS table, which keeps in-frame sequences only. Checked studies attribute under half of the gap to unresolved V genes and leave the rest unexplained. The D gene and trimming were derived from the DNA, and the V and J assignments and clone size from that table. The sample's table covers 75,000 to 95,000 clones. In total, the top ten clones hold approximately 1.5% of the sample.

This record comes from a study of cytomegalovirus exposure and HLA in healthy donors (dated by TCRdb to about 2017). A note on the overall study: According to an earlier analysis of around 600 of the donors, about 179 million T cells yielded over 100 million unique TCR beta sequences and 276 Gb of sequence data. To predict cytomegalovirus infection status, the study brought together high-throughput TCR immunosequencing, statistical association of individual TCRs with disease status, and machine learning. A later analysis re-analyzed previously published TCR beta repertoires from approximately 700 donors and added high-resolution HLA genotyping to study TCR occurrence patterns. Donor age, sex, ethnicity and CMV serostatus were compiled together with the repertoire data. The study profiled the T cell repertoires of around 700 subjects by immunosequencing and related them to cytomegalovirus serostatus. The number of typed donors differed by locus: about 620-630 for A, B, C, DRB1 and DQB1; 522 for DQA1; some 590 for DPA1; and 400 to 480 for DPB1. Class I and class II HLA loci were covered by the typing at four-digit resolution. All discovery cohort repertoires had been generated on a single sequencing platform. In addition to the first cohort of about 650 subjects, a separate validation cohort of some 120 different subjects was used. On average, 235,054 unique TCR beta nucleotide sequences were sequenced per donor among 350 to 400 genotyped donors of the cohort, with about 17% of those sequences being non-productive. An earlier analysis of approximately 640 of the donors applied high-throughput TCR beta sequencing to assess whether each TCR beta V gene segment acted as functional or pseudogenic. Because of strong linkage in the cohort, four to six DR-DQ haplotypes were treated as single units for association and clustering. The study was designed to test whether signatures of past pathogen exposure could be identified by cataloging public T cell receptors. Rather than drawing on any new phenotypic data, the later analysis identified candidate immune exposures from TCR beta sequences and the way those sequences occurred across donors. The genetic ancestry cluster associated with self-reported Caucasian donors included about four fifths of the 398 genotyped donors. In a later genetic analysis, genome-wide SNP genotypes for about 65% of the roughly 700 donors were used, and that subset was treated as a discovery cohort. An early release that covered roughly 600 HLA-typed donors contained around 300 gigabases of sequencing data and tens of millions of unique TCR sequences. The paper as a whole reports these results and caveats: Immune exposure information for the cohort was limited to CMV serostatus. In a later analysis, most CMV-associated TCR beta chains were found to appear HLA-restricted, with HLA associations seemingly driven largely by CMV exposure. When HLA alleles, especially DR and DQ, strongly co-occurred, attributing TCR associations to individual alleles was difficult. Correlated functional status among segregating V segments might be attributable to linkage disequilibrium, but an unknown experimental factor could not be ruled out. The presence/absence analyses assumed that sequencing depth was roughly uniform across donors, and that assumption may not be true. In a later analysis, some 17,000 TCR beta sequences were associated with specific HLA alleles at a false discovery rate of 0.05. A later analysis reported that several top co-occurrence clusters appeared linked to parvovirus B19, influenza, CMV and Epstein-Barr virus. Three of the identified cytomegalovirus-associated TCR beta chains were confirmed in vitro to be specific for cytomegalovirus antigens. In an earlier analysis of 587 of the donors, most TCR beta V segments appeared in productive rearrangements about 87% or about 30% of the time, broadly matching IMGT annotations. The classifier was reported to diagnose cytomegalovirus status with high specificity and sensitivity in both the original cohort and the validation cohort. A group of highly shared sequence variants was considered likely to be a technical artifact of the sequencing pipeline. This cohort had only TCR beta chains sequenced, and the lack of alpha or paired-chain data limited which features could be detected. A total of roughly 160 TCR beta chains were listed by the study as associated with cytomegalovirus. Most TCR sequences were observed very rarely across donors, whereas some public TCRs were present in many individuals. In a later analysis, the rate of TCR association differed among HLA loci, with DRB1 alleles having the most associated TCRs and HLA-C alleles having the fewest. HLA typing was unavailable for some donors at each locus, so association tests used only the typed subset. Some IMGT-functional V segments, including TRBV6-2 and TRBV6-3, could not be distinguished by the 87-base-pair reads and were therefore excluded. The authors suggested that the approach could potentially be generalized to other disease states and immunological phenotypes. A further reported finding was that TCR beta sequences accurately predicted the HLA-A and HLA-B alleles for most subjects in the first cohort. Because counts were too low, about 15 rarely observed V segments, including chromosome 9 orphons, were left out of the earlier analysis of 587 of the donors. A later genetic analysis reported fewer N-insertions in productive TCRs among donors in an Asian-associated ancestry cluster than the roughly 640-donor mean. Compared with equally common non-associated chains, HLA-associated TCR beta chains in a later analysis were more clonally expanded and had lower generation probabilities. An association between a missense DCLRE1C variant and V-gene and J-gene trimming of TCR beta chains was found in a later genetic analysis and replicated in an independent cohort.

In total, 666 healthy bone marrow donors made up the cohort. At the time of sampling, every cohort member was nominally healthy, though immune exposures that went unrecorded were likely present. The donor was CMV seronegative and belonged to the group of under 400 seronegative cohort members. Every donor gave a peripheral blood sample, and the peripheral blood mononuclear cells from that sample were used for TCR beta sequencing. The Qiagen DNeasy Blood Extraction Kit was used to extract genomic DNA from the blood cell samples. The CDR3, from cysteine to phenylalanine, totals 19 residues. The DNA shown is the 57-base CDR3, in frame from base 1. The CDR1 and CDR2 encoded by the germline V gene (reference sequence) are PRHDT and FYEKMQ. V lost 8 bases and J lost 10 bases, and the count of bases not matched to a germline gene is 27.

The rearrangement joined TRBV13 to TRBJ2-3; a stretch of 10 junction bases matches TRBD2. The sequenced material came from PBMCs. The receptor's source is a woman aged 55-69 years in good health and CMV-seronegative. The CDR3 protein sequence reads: CASSIVPHTGTSDSWPQYF. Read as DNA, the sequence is TGTGCCAGCTCCATTGTTCCCCACACCGGGACTAGCGACTCTTGGCCGCAGTATTTT. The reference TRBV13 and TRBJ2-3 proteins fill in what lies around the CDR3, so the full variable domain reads AAGVIQSPRHLIKEKRETATLKCYPIPRHDTVYWYQQGPGQDPQFLISFYEKMQSDKGSIPDRFSAQQFSDYHSELNMSSLELGDSALYFCASSIVPHTGTSDSWPQYFGPGTRLTVL.